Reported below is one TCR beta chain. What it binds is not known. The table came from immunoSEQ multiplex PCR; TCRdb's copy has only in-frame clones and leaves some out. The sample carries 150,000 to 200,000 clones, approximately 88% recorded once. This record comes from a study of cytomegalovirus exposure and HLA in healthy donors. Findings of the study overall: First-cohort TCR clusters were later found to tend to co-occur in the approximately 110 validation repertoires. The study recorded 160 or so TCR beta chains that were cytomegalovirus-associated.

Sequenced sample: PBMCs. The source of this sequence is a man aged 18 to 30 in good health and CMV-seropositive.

The CDR3 DNA follows: TGTGCCAGCAGTTCCGCCAGGGGGCTCTCTGGAAACACCATATATTTT. This translates into CASSSARGLSGNTIYF. The chain couples TRBV27 to TRBJ1-3; 8 nucleotides match TRBD1. Germline values: CDR1 MNHEY, CDR2 SMNVEV (reference sequence). The V gene end was trimmed by 4 bases and the J gene end by 0 bases; junction bases not matched to a gene: 5. The CDR3 runs 16 residues.